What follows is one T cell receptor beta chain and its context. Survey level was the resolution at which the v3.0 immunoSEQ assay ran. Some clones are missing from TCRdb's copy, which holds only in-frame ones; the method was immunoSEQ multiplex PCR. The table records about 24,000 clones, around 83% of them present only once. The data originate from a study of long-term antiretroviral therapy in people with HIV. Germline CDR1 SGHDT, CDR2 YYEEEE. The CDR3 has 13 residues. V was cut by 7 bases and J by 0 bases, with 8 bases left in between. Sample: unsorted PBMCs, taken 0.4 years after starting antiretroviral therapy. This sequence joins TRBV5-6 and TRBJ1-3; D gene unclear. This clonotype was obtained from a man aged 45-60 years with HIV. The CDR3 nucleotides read TGTGCCAGCGCTGGTATCTCTGGAAACACCATATATTTT. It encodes CASAGISGNTIYF.